These 27 T cell receptor beta chains came from one sample sequenced in a study of cytomegalovirus exposure and HLA in healthy donors. The method was immunoSEQ multiplex PCR; TCRdb's version includes in-frame clones alone and lacks a portion of them. The sample has more than 95,000 clones, around nine tenths seen once. Sequencing input: PBMCs. Receptors originate from a woman younger than 30 in good health and CMV-seronegative.

The chain links TRBV7-2 to TRBJ2-7; D may be TRBD1 (6 bases). V lost 5 bases and J lost 1, with 15 bases in between. Germline loops: CDR1 SGHTA, CDR2 FQGNSA. This CDR3 has 15 residues. The DNA for the CDR3 is TGTGCCAGCAGCCGTGAGGGAACAGGGTCCTACGAGCAGTACTTC. Its protein is CASSREGTGSYEQYF.

This rearrangement joins TRBV28 to TRBJ2-7; 7 positions agree with TRBD1. Germline CDR1 is MDHEN and CDR2 is SYDVKM. The CDR3 has 13 residues. The junction had 7 bases not matched to a gene; V was cut back by 6 bases and J by 5 bases. CDR3 protein: CASREGQINEQYF. The CDR3 DNA reads as TGTGCCAGCAGAGAGGGACAGATTAACGAGCAGTACTTC.

This chain uses TRBV27 with TRBJ2-5, with 11 positions matching TRBD2. CDR1 and CDR2 from the germline V gene are MNHEY and SMNVEV (reference sequence). J lost 4 bases, V lost 5 bases, and 6 bases had no gene match. The CDR3 is 15 amino acids. CDR3 in DNA: TGTGCCAGCAGTCCCGGGACTAGCGGCAGAGAGACCCAGTACTTC. It translates to CASSPGTSGRETQYF.

V usage is TRBV6-1 and J usage is TRBJ2-3; 8 positions match TRBD1. The V and J ends lost 6 bases and 4 bases, in that order; junction bases with no gene match: 9. The germline gives CDR1 MNHNS, CDR2 SASEGT. The CDR3 consists of 15 residues. The CDR3 spells CASSVRGHRADTQYF. Here the CDR3 DNA reads TGTGCCAGCAGCGTCAGGGGGCATCGGGCAGATACGCAGTATTTT.

The rearrangement joins TRBV2 to TRBJ1-5, with 8 bases aligning to TRBD1. Germline values: CDR1 SNHLY, CDR2 FYNNEI. The CDR3 loop spans 18 amino acids. V lost 5 bases to trimming and J lost 2 bases; unmatched junction nucleotides: 14. CDR3 DNA: TGTGCCAGCAGTCCCTCTACAGGGGGGGGGTTCGGCAATCAGCCCCAGCATTTT. Translation: CASSPSTGGGFGNQPQHF.

This sequence joins TRBV9 and TRBJ2-1, with 8 bases lining up with TRBD2. V shed 0 bases and J 0 bases; nucleotides not matched to a gene: 5. The CDR3 totals 17 residues. Per germline, CDR1 SGDLS and CDR2 YYNGEE. The CDR3 DNA follows: TGTGCCAGCAGCGTAGAACTAGCGGCAAGCTCCTACAATGAGCAGTTCTTC. This codes for CASSVELAASSYNEQFF.

V and J are TRBV2 and TRBJ2-3; TRBD2 is a possible D gene (7 bases). This CDR3 is built from 16 residues. V was trimmed by 4 bases and J by 4 bases, leaving 18 bases between them. Germline CDR1 reads SNHLY; CDR2 reads FYNNEI. DNA for the CDR3: TGTGCCAGCAGTGGAGGACGGGGGGCCGGAGCAGATACGCAGTATTTT. Its translation: CASSGGRGAGADTQYF.

In DNA form, the CDR3 reads TGTGCCAGCAGCCGGACAGGGGCAGATACGCAGTATTTT. This gives the protein CASSRTGADTQYF. The V call is TRBV7-3, the J call TRBJ2-3; 9 bases map to TRBD1. J was trimmed by 4 bases and V by 5 bases; bases with no gene match: 1. Per the germline V gene, CDR1 is SGHTA and CDR2 is FQGTGA. The CDR3 extends over 13 amino acids.

This chain joins TRBV7-9 and TRBJ2-5; TRBD1 matches at 8 bases. V trimming: 0 bases; J trimming: 5 bases; junction bases outside the gene matches: 2. The CDR3 has 14 residues. Germline V lookup: CDR1 SEHNR, CDR2 FQNEAQ (reference sequence). CDR3 sequence: CASSLARGRETQYF. The CDR3 nucleotides read TGTGCCAGCAGCTTAGCCAGGGGGCGGGAGACCCAGTACTTC.

The chain uses TRBV7-2 and TRBJ2-6, with D tentatively TRBD1 (5 bases). Germline values: CDR1 SGHTA, CDR2 FQGNSA. CDR3 size: 15 residues. The V gene lost 4 bases and the J gene lost 0 bases, with 7 bases spanning the gap. The chain's CDR3 is CASSSQVSGANVLTF. Written as DNA, the CDR3 is TGTGCCAGCAGCTCACAGGTCTCTGGGGCCAACGTCCTGACTTTC.

The rearrangement uses TRBV19 and TRBJ2-7; D possibly corresponds to TRBD2 (6 bases). The CDR3 loop spans 14 amino acids. Germline assignment: CDR1 LNHDA and CDR2 SQIVND (reference sequence). Between the trimmed V and J ends, which lost 5 bases and 1 base, there was a span of 12 bases. CDR3 in amino acids: CASSSREYSYEQYF. In DNA form, the CDR3 reads TGTGCCAGTAGTTCCCGGGAGTATTCCTACGAGCAGTACTTC.

The chain employs TRBV10-3 and TRBJ2-5; possibly TRBD2 for D (6 bases). Germline V CDR1 and CDR2: ENHRY, SYGVKD. Trimming pared 10 bases from V and 0 bases from J, leaving 6 bases between. The CDR3 spans 11 residues. CDR3 sequence reads: CATSDQETQYF. The CDR3 nucleotides are TGTGCCACTAGCGACCAAGAGACCCAGTACTTC.

The V call is TRBV9, the J call TRBJ1-2; 7 positions match TRBD1. This CDR3 is built from 15 residues. V was clipped by 3 bases and J by 1 base; unmatched bases: 6. CDR1 is SGDLS and CDR2 is YYNGEE in the germline V gene. This chain's CDR3 is CASSESRQGNYGYTF. The CDR3 bases are TGTGCCAGCAGCGAAAGCCGACAGGGTAACTATGGCTACACCTTC.

This clone is a singleton in its sample. V and J are TRBV2 and TRBJ2-7, with 8 bases lining up with TRBD2. The V gene end was trimmed by 6 bases and the J gene end by 3 bases; junction bases not matched to a gene: 10. Germline V CDR1 and CDR2: SNHLY, FYNNEI. The CDR3 length is 15 residues. The CDR3 loop reads CASRTRTSQVYEQYF. Here the CDR3 DNA reads TGTGCCAGCAGGACTAGGACTAGCCAAGTCTACGAGCAGTACTTC.

This chain connects TRBV15 to TRBJ2-7, with TRBD2 matching 12 bases. Per the germline V gene, CDR1 is LNHNV and CDR2 is YYDKDF (reference sequence). The length of the CDR3 is 16 residues. J was trimmed by 5 bases and V by 1 base; bases with no gene match: 6. CDR3 nucleotides: TGTGCCACCAGCAGAGCTCTGACTAGCGGGAGAAACGAGCAGTACTTC. Translation gives CATSRALTSGRNEQYF.

This clone was counted once. The DNA for the CDR3 is TGTGCCTGGAGGGCGGGCACCGGGGAGGAAAAACTGTTTTTT. It encodes CAWRAGTGEEKLFF. V and J are TRBV30 and TRBJ1-4; D ambiguous. The CDR3 spans 14 residues. Germline lookup yields CDR1 GTSNPN and CDR2 SVGIG (reference sequence). V was trimmed by 3 bases and J by 8 bases, leaving 16 bases between them.

The CDR3 sequence: CASSVGRRGTSYNEQFF. In DNA, the CDR3 is TGTGCCAGCAGCGTCGGAAGGCGGGGGACATCCTACAATGAGCAGTTCTTC. The genes are TRBV9 and TRBJ2-1; tentatively, D is TRBD2 (7 bases). The CDR3 has 17 residues. V lost 2 bases to trimming and J lost 1 base, with 16 bases between them. The germline CDR1 and CDR2 sequences are SGDLS and YYNGEE.

The chain links TRBV19 to TRBJ1-3; D might be TRBD1 (6 bases). Looked up from germline, CDR1 is LNHDA and CDR2 is SQIVND (reference sequence). This CDR3 comprises 15 residues. V dropped 5 bases and J dropped 1 base, with 12 bases sitting between them. The CDR3 DNA reads as TGTGCCAGTAGTGCGACAGGTGGATCTGGAAACACCATATATTTT. It codes for CASSATGGSGNTIYF. Supplemented by reference TRBV19 and TRBJ1-3, the full variable domain reads DGGITQSPKYLFRKEGQNVTLSCEQNLNHDAMYWYRQDPGQGLRLIYYSQIVNDFQKGDIAEGYSVSREKKESFPLTVTSAQKNPTAFYLCASSATGGSGNTIYFGEGSWLTVV.

This clone was counted once. This sequence joins TRBV9 and TRBJ2-5; tentative D call: TRBD2 (5 bases). V lost 0 bases and J lost 2, with 17 bases in between. CDR3 length: 17 residues. The germline V gene has CDR1 SGDLS and CDR2 YYNGEE. The CDR3 loop reads CASSVGLWTSGQETQYF. CDR3 coding DNA: TGTGCCAGCAGCGTAGGATTGTGGACTTCAGGACAAGAGACCCAGTACTTC.

This chain links TRBV6-5 with TRBJ1-2; possible D gene TRBD1, 5 bases. The CDR3 covers 16 residues. CDR1 is MNHEY and CDR2 is SVGAGI in the germline V gene. The V end lost 3 bases, the J end lost 5 bases, and 19 bases lay between the germline ends. The CDR3 protein is CASSYGLVGGGYGYTF. Written as DNA, the CDR3 is TGTGCCAGCAGTTATGGACTTGTGGGGGGTGGTTATGGCTACACCTTC.

The rearrangement links TRBV7-3 to TRBJ2-1, with TRBD2 identical over 8 bases. Germline V CDR1 and CDR2: SGHTA, FQGTGA. The CDR3 spans 15 residues. The trim removed 5 bases at V and 0 bases at J, leaving 3 bases unmatched. CDR3 residues: CASSREGSSYNEQFF. CDR3 sequence (DNA): TGTGCCAGCAGCCGGGAGGGCAGCTCCTACAATGAGCAGTTCTTC.

This clone was observed once. The J gene is TRBJ1-1, the V gene TRBV29-1; the D gene is possibly TRBD1 (6 bases). V dropped 7 bases and J dropped 2 bases, with 14 bases sitting between them. The CDR3 sequence is 13 residues long. Germline loops: CDR1 SQVTM, CDR2 ANQGSEA. The CDR3 DNA follows: TGCAGCGGGGAGCGGGGGCGAAACACTGAAGCTTTCTTT. Protein product: CSGERGRNTEAFF.

This clone has a single count. V usage is TRBV6-5 and J usage is TRBJ2-3; D is possibly TRBD1 (6 bases). Trimming took 5 bases from V and 4 from J, leaving 13 bases between them. CDR1 is MNHEY, CDR2 SVGAGI, per germline. The CDR3 loop spans 14 amino acids. This chain's CDR3 is CASSDLGGADTQYF. The CDR3 DNA follows: TGTGCCAGCAGTGACCTTGGGGGCGCAGATACGCAGTATTTT.

The gene calls are TRBV19 and TRBJ2-7; TRBD2 matches 13 bases. The junction had 11 bases not matched to a gene; V was cut back by 9 bases and J by 3 bases. This CDR3 has 16 residues. Per the germline V gene, CDR1 is LNHDA and CDR2 is SQIVND (reference sequence). DNA of the CDR3: TGTGCCAGCAGGACTAGCGGGAGAGGGGGAGGCTACGAGCAGTACTTC. It is translated as CASRTSGRGGGYEQYF.

With respect to this clone: The same CDR3 arises from other DNA sequences in this sample as well. The chain is built from TRBV6-1 and TRBJ2-7; 8 bases fit TRBD2. V dropped 4 bases and J dropped 3; count of bases not matched to a gene: 5. The CDR3 length is 14 residues. The germline gives CDR1 MNHNS, CDR2 SASEGT. The CDR3 sequence is CASSAGGADYEQYF. The CDR3 DNA reads TGTGCCAGCAGTGCCGGGGGGGCCGACTACGAGCAGTACTTC.

The chain carries TRBV29-1 and TRBJ2-7; 9 nucleotides match TRBD1. Germline loops: CDR1 SQVTM, CDR2 ANQGSEA. The CDR3 has 13 residues. Trimming removed 6 bases from V and 3 bases from J; junction bases left unmatched: 6. This CDR3 reads CSVRTGENYEQYF. The CDR3 bases are TGCAGCGTGCGGACAGGGGAAAACTACGAGCAGTACTTC.

The chain has TRBV6-5 and TRBJ2-7; D gene uncertain. This CDR3 region has 12 residues. V lost 6 bases and J lost 6, with 12 bases in between. CDR1 is MNHEY and CDR2 is SVGAGI in the germline V gene. CDR3 in amino acids: CASSRTSGEQYF. CDR3 DNA: TGTGCCAGCAGCCGAACATCGGGCGAGCAGTACTTC.